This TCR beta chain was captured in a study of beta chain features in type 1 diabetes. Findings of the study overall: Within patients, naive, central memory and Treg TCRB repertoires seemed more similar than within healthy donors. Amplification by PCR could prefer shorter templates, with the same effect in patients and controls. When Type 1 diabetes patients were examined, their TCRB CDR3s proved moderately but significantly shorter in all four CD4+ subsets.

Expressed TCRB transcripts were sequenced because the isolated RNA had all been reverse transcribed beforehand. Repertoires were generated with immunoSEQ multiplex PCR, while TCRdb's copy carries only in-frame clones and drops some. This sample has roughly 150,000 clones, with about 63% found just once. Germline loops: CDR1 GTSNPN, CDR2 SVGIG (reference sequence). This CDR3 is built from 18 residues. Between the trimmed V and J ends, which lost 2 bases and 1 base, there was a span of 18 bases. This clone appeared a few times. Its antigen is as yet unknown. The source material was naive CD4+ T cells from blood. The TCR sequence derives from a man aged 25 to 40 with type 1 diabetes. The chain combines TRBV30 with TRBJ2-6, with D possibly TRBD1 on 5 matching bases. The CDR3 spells CAWSPYGRVMSGANVLTF. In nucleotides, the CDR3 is TGTGCCTGGAGTCCATATGGCAGGGTAATGTCTGGGGCCAACGTCCTGACTTTC.